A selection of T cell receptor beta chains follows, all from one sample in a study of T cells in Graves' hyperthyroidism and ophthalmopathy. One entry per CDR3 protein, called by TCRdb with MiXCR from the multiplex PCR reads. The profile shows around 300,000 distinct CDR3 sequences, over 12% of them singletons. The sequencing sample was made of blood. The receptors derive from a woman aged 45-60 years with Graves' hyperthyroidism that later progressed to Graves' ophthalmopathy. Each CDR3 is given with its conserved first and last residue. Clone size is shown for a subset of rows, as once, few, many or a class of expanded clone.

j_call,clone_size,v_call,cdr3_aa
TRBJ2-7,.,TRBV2,CAIGTSGRKLYEQYF
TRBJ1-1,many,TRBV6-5,CASSYGWSAEAFF
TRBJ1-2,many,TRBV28,CASSSRAGYTF
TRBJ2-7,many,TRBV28,CASSANYEQYF
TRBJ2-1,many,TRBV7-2,CASSVQGEDEQFF
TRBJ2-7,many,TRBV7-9,CASSKQRGGSDEQYF
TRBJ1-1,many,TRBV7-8,CASSFGTGMGTEAFF
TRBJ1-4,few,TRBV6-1,CASARDSNEKLFF
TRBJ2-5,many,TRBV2,CASRGAWPGETQYF
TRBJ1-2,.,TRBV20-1,CSAKQGQLGGYGYTF
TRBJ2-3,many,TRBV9,CASSARGQGTDTQYF
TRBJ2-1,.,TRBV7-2,CASSFTSGGRGEQFF
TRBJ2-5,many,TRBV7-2,CASSSSPGAKETQYF
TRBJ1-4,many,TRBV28,CASSLESSTNEKLFF
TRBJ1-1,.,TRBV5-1,CASSSKAGGTEAFF
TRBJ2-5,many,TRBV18,CASSPSIEETQYF
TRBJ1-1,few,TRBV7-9,CASSLGLSGTEAFF
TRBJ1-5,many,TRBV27,CASSRNRGDQPQHF
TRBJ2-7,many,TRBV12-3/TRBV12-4,CASSLGGGPNEQYF
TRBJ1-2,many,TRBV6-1,CASSEALTANYGYTF
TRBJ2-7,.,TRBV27,CASSFMGRQVYEQYF
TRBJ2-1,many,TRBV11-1,CASSLIYRGEIKYNEQFF
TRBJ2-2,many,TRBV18,CASLDTSTGELFF
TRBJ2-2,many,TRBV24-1,CATSDPASGATNTGELFF
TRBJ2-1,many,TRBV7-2,CASSLWGTGYIPEQFF
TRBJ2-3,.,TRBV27,CASMWSSVKGTDTQYF
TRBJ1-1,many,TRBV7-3,CASSLGGTTEAFF
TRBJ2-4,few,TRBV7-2,CASSSISPRAGKNIQYF
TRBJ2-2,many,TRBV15,CATSRGRLGQVPGELFF